The 14 T cell receptor beta chains below all came from one sample that was sequenced in a study of T cells expressing NK-cell markers. TCRdb reprocessed the 5' RACE reads and keeps a single row for each CDR3 protein, giving no DNA. Its listing shows 140,000 to 150,000 distinct CDR3 sequences. Sequenced: blood T cells: a sorted CD56 or NKG2C T cell subset, CD4+ or CD8+ T cells, or bulk PBMC T cells (not recorded which). The receptor set was obtained from a young man in good health.

The chain combines TRBV11-2 with TRBJ1-1. Germline V gene lookup returns CDR1 SGHAT and CDR2 FQNNGV. The CDR3 consists of 11 residues. This CDR3 is CASSEGRGAFF.

The rearrangement joins TRBV3-1 to TRBJ1-4; checking the TCRdb D call of TRBD1 is not possible without DNA. Looked up from germline, CDR1 is LGHDT and CDR2 is YNNKEL (reference sequence). The CDR3 runs 15 residues. The CDR3 is CASSPKGRDRGKLFF.

This sequence joins TRBV20-1 and TRBJ1-2; TCRdb gives TRBD1 as the D gene, but with no DNA this cannot be confirmed. Germline V gene data show CDR1 as DFQATT and CDR2 as SNEGSKA (reference sequence). CDR3 length: 13 amino acids. This CDR3 reads CSAQGQDSYGYTF.

The chain combines TRBV13 with TRBJ2-1; without DNA, the TCRdb call of TRBD2 cannot be checked. The CDR3 extends over 16 amino acids. Looked up from germline, CDR1 is PRHDT and CDR2 is FYEKMQ (reference sequence). CDR3: CASSSTSGSLYNEQFF.

The rearrangement uses TRBV7-9 and TRBJ2-1; TCRdb outputs TRBD1, but without DNA this stays unchecked. The CDR3 runs 16 residues. From germline, CDR1 is SEHNR and CDR2 FQNEAQ (reference sequence). This chain's CDR3 is CASSMSTGWAYNEQFF.

The V gene is TRBV4-2, the J gene TRBJ2-7; there is no DNA to check the TCRdb D call of TRBD2. CDR1 and CDR2 (germline): LGHNA, YNFKEQ. The CDR3 sequence is 16 residues long. This CDR3 reads CASSQVSSGVTYEQYF.

This CDR3 reads CASSQDQAVGPQETQYF. The V gene is TRBV14, the J gene TRBJ2-5. Germline CDR1 is SGHDN and CDR2 is FVKESK. There are 17 residues in the CDR3.

V and J are TRBV7-8 and TRBJ2-1; TCRdb gives TRBD1 as the D gene, but with no DNA this cannot be confirmed. Germline values: CDR1 SGHVS, CDR2 FQNEAQ. This CDR3 comprises 17 residues. The CDR3 is CASTAGSRGSSYNEQFF. Filled out from reference TRBV7-8 and TRBJ2-1, the complete variable domain reads GAGVSQSPRYKVAKRGQDVALRCDPISGHVSLFWYQQALGQGPEFLTYFQNEAQLDKSGLPSDRFFAERPEGSVSTLKIQRTQQEDSAVYLCASTAGSRGSSYNEQFFGPGTRLTVL.

V and J are TRBV6-1 and TRBJ1-1; TCRdb lists TRBD1, though no DNA is available to test this call. The germline gives CDR1 MNHNS, CDR2 SASEGT. The CDR3 loop spans 16 amino acids. CDR3 loop: CASSSPQGQGADEAFF.

The CDR3: CASSQIAGGTSGANVLTF. The chain is built from TRBV4-1 and TRBJ2-6; TCRdb reports TRBD2, a call that lacks DNA to check it against. This CDR3 is 18 amino acids long. Per the germline V gene, CDR1 is MGHRA and CDR2 is YSYEKL.

The chain combines TRBV15 with TRBJ2-7; TCRdb returns TRBD2, unconfirmable since there is no DNA. The V gene's germline CDR1 is LNHNV and CDR2 YYDKDF (reference sequence). This CDR3 comprises 17 residues. The chain's CDR3 is CATSRDASINGRNEQYF.

The rearrangement uses TRBV4-1 and TRBJ2-1; TCRdb lists TRBD2, though no DNA is available to test this call. Germline assignment: CDR1 MGHRA and CDR2 YSYEKL. The CDR3 is 14 amino acids. The CDR3 protein is CASSQGDFYNEQFF.

This chain connects TRBV5-1 to TRBJ2-1; TCRdb indicates TRBD1, and absent DNA this call remains unverified. Germline V gene sequence: CDR1 SGHRS, CDR2 YFSETQ. The CDR3 is made up of 17 amino acids. CDR3 sequence: CASSPFSRGAGKNEQFF.

The rearrangement joins TRBV7-9 to TRBJ1-5; the TCRdb D gene call, TRBD1, has no DNA to confirm it. Germline V gene lookup returns CDR1 SEHNR and CDR2 FQNEAQ (reference sequence). The CDR3 is 14 amino acids. The CDR3 reads CASSLMGPNQPQHF.